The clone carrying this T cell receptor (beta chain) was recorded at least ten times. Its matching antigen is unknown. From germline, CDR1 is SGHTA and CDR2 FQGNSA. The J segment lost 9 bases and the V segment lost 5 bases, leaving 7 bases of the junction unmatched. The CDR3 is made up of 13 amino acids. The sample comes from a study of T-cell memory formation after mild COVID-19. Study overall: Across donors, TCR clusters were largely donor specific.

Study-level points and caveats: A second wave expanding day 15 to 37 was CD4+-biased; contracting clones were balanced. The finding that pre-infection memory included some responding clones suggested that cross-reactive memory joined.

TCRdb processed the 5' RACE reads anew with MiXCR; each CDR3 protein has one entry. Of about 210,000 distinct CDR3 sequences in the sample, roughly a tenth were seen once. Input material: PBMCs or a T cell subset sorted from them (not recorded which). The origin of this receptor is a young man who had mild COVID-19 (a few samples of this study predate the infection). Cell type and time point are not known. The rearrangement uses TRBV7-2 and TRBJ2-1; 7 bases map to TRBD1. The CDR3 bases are TGTGCCAGCAGCCGAGGACAGGTTGGTGAGCAGTTCTTC. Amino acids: CASSRGQVGEQFF. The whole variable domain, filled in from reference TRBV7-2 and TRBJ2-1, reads GAGVSQSPSNKVTEKGKDVELRCDPISGHTALYWYRQSLGQGLEFLIYFQGNSAPDKSGLPSDRFSAERTGGSVSTLTIQRTQQEDSAVYLCASSRGQVGEQFFGPGTRLTVL.